This T cell receptor beta chain was profiled in a study of shared clonotypes between healthy human individuals. General study findings and limits: Blood was the only sampled material, and tissue repertoires likely differ.

This clone was counted only a few times. Its target is not known. This CDR3 spans 14 amino acids. The trim removed 5 bases at V and 2 bases at J, leaving 4 bases unmatched. Germline CDR1 MNHNS, CDR2 SASEGT. Unsorted PBMC samples were amplified in replicate PCRs containing approximately 300 ng DNA, about 30,000 T cell genomes. Repertoires were generated with immunoSEQ multiplex PCR, while TCRdb's copy carries only in-frame clones and drops some. The repertoire holds 450,000 to 600,000 clones, with 79% as singletons. Those who donated were healthy HIV-negative adults, with no recent acute infections or vaccinations reported. Each donor was a Caucasian adult residing in Nashville, Tennessee.

V gene TRBV6-1 combines with J gene TRBJ2-3, with 7 positions matching TRBD1. Sequences were obtained from PBMCs. This sequence was found in a woman between 40 and 50 years old in good health. Some clones in this sample may be carry-over from other donors' samples. CDR3 DNA: TGTGCCAGCAGTCGGGACAGAGTCACAGATACGCAGTATTTT. It translates to CASSRDRVTDTQYF.